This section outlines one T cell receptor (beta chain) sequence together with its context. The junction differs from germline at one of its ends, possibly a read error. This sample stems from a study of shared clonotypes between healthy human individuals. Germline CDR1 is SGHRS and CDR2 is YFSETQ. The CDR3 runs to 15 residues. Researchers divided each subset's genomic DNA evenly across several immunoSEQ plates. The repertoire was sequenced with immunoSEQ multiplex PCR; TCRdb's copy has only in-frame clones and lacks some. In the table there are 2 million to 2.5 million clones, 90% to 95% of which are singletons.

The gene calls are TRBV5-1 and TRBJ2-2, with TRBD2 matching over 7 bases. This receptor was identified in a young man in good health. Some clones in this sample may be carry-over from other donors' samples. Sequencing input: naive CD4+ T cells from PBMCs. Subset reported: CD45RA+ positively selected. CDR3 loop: CVSSPGGLNTGELFF. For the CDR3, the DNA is TGCGTCAGCAGCCCGGGGGGACTGAACACCGGGGAGCTGTTTTTT.